This entry features one T cell receptor beta chain sequence. Its antigen is not known. These data originate in a study of CD8+CD57+ T cells in acquired aplastic anemia. Study-wide background: Sorted CD4+ and CD8+ cells yielded 3 to 3.5 ug of DNA on average. Sequencing produced an average of about 11 million reads per healthy donor for CD4+ cells.

General study points: Patients and controls shared over 25 CD8+ CDR3 sequences, highly expressed in patients.

For CDR3 and TCR beta VDJ profiling, genomic DNA was the template used. TCRdb re-analysed the reads in MiXCR, keeping a single row per CDR3 protein. This sample has over 200,000 distinct CDR3 sequences, with over 60% found just once. V was pared by 3 bases and J by 5 bases, with 10 bases between. Germline CDR1 SGHDN, CDR2 FVKESK. This CDR3 region has 13 residues. Sequencing used sorted CD4+, CD8+, or CD8+CD57+ T cells (not recorded which) from PBMCs. This chain connects TRBV14 to TRBJ1-1, with D possibly matching TRBD1 (5 bases). This sequence was found in a human donor in good health. For the CDR3, the DNA is TGTGCCAGCAGCCACAGGGTAATGACTGAAGCTTTCTTT. Protein: CASSHRVMTEAFF.